This T cell receptor (beta chain) was sequenced during a study of control samples from healthy donors and cancer patients. In germline, CDR1 is LGHDT, CDR2 YNNKEL (reference sequence). Deletions cut 8 bases from V and 3 bases from J, with 14 bases between. There are 13 residues in the CDR3. Sequencing was performed with immunoSEQ multiplex PCR; in TCRdb, only in-frame clones are kept and a portion is missing. This table holds some 120,000 clones, 75% to 90% found once. A word on this clone: Other DNA sequences in this specimen translate into the identical CDR3.

Sequencing input: PBMCs. The rearrangement links TRBV3-1 (or the pseudogene TRBV3-2) to TRBJ2-7; D may be TRBD1 (5 bases). This TCR was sampled from a woman aged 45-59 years with colorectal cancer. CDR3: CASGETEIYEQYF. The CDR3 DNA reads as TGTGCCAGCGGAGAGACAGAGATCTACGAGCAGTACTTC.